These T cell receptor beta chains were read from a single sample in a study of vaccination effects on CD4 cells after COVID-19. Profiled with immunoSEQ multiplex PCR; TCRdb holds only in-frame clones, not every one. The sample gives roughly 27,000 clones, about 67% of which show up once; roughly 9% is in the top ten. The antigens these receptors bind are not known. The sequences come from CD4+ T cells from PBMCs cultured with HCoV-NL63 spike peptides, collected after COVID-19 vaccination. The receptors shown here come from a human donor who received a COVID-19 vaccine. Both conserved end residues are part of each CDR3. Each record gives: V gene, D gene, J gene, clone size, CDR3 protein, CDR3 DNA. The D gene is left open where the match is weak. Clone sizes are given selectively: once, few, many, or a class where the clone is expanded.

>TRBV24-1|TRBD1|TRBJ2-1|NA
CATSDTTGTGYPYDEQFF
TGTGCCACCAGTGATACCACCGGGACAGGGTATCCGTATGATGAGCAGTTCTTC
>TRBV5-8|NA|TRBJ1-5|NA
CASSSDRQPQHF
TGTGCCAGCAGCTCTGACCGGCAGCCCCAGCATTTT
>TRBV12-1|NA|TRBJ1-1|NA
CASSPRGACQRAFF
TGTGCCAGCAGCCCGAGGGGGGCCTGCCAGCGAGCTTTCTTT
>TRBV6-5|NA|TRBJ1-2|NA
CASSYSKRGLSYTF
TGTGCCAGCAGTTACTCGAAACGGGGTTTGAGCTACACCTTC
>TRBV27|TRBD1|TRBJ1-1|NA
CASSLSLGTGNTEAFF
TGTGCCAGCAGTTTATCCTTAGGGACAGGGAACACTGAAGCTTTCTTT
>TRBV28|NA|TRBJ2-7|NA
CASSLGGPYEQYF
TGTGCCAGCAGTTTAGGGGGACCGTACGAGCAGTACTTC
>TRBV10-3|TRBD1|TRBJ2-2|NA
CAISDQTGLQVKNTGELFF
TGTGCCATCAGTGACCAGACAGGGCTTCAAGTGAAGAACACCGGGGAGCTGTTTTTT
>TRBV5-1|NA|TRBJ2-7|NA
CASRNSQGTPYEQYF
TGCGCCAGCAGAAACTCCCAGGGGACCCCCTACGAGCAGTACTTC
>TRBV7-2|TRBD2|TRBJ2-5|NA
CASSGTSIETQYF
TGTGCCAGCAGCGGGACTAGCATAGAGACCCAGTACTTC
>TRBV28|NA|TRBJ2-2|NA
CASRRGGTGELFF
TGTGCCAGCCGACGGGGAGGCACCGGGGAGCTGTTTTTT
>TRBV6-5|TRBD1|TRBJ1-3|NA
CASSPDRDRNTIYF
TGTGCCAGCAGCCCCGACAGGGACCGAAACACCATATATTTT
>TRBV10-3|NA|TRBJ2-1|NA
CAISPHTSNEQFF
TGTGCCATCAGTCCACACACTAGCAATGAGCAGTTCTTC
>TRBV19|NA|TRBJ2-3|NA
CASASTDTQYF
TGTGCCAGTGCTAGCACAGATACGCAGTATTTT
>TRBV19|NA|TRBJ2-7|NA
CASSIDGSGGTFSEQYF
TGTGCCAGTAGTATAGATGGCAGCGGAGGGACTTTTAGCGAGCAGTACTTC
>TRBV2|TRBD1|TRBJ1-6|NA
CASRVTGGAGRTNSPLHF
TGTGCCAGCAGGGTGACAGGGGGCGCAGGTCGGACTAATTCACCCCTCCACTTT
>TRBV9|TRBD2|TRBJ2-5|NA
CASSVEGLKRGDQETQYF
TGTGCCAGCAGCGTAGAGGGACTTAAGCGGGGCGACCAAGAGACCCAGTACTTC
>TRBV10-3|NA|TRBJ1-5|NA
CAISESVVADQPQHF
TGTGCCATCAGTGAGTCGGTAGTAGCGGATCAGCCCCAGCATTTT
>TRBV5-1|NA|TRBJ2-7|few
CASSLWSQGLNYEQYF
TGCGCCAGCAGCTTGTGGTCCCAGGGTCTAAACTACGAGCAGTACTTC
>TRBV30|NA|TRBJ1-2|few
CARQQLTNYGYTF
TGTGCCCGGCAACAGTTGACTAACTATGGCTACACCTTC
>TRBV5-1|TRBD1|TRBJ1-4|NA
CASSLGDREKEKLFF
TGCGCCAGCAGCTTGGGGGACAGGGAAAAGGAAAAACTGTTTTTT
>TRBV5-5|TRBD2|TRBJ2-1|few
CASSFSGRGTNEQFF
TGTGCCAGCAGCTTTAGCGGGAGGGGAACCAATGAGCAGTTCTTC
>TRBV5-6|NA|TRBJ2-5|NA
CASSLTRRETQYF
TGTGCCAGCAGCTTGACCCGTAGGGAGACCCAGTACTTC
>TRBV29-1|TRBD1|TRBJ2-7|medium-sized
CSVDRTGNEQYF
TGCAGCGTTGACAGGACAGGGAATGAGCAGTACTTC
>TRBV15|NA|TRBJ2-3|NA
CATSREPGPGTDTQYF
TGTGCCACCAGCAGAGAACCGGGACCAGGCACAGATACGCAGTATTTT
>TRBV5-6|TRBD1|TRBJ1-6|NA
CASSPGDRDNSPLHF
TGTGCCAGCAGCCCTGGGGACAGGGACAATTCACCCCTCCACTTT
>TRBV5-1|NA|TRBJ1-2|few
CASNPGESFRGYTF
TGCGCCAGTAATCCCGGGGAATCTTTCCGAGGCTACACCTTC
>TRBV6-5|NA|TRBJ2-7|NA
CASSRDRNYEQYF
TGTGCCAGCAGCCGCGACAGAAACTACGAGCAGTACTTC
>TRBV7-8|TRBD1|TRBJ1-6|NA
CASSLNRGSDNSPLHF
TGTGCCAGCAGCTTAAACAGGGGCTCTGATAATTCACCCCTCCACTTT
>TRBV7-2|NA|TRBJ1-2|NA
CASSTSGGTGLLYGYTF
TGTGCCAGCAGCACCTCGGGGGGCACAGGTCTTCTATATGGCTACACCTTC
>TRBV3-1/TRBV3-2|NA|TRBJ2-5|NA
CASSQVKGGETQYF
TGTGCCAGCAGCCAAGTGAAGGGAGGAGAGACCCAGTACTTC
>TRBV29-1|TRBD1|TRBJ1-2|NA
CSVGQGYGYTF
TGCAGCGTGGGACAGGGCTATGGCTACACCTTC
>TRBV24-1|NA|TRBJ2-6|NA
CATRGANVLTF
TGTGCCACCAGGGGGGCCAACGTCCTGACTTTC